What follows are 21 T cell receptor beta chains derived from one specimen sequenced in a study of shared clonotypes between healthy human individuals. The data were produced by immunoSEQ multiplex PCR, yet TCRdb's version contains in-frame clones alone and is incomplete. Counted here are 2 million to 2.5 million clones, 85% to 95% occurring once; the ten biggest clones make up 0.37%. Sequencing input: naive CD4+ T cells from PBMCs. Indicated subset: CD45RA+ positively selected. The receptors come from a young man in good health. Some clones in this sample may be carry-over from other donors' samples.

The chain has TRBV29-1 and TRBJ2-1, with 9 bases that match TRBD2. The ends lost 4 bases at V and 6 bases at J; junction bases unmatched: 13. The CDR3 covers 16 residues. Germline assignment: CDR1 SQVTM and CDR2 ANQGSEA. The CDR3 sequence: CSVVGRGGGRGNEQFF. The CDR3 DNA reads TGCAGCGTTGTCGGCAGGGGTGGCGGGAGGGGCAATGAGCAGTTCTTC.

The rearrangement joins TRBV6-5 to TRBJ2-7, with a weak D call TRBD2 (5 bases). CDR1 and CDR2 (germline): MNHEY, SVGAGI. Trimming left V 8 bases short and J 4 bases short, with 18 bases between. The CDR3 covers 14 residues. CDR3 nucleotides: TGTGCCAGCCGTCAACCGGGGATCGGGTACGAGCAGTACTTC. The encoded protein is CASRQPGIGYEQYF.

The CDR3 region has the DNA TGTGCCAGCAGTTTTAATGGGGCCGGGGAGCTGTTTTTT. The encoded protein is CASSFNGAGELFF. The rearrangement uses TRBV6-4 and TRBJ2-2, with D unclear. Germline loops: CDR1 MRHNA, CDR2 SNTAGT. Trimming took off 5 bases at V and 6 bases at J, with 10 bases between the two ends. The CDR3 runs 13 residues.

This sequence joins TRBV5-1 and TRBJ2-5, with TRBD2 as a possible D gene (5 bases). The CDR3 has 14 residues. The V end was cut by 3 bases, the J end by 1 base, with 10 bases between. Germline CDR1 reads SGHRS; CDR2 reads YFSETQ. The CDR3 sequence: CASSSPGFQETQYF. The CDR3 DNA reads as TGCGCCAGCAGCTCTCCGGGGTTCCAAGAGACCCAGTACTTC.

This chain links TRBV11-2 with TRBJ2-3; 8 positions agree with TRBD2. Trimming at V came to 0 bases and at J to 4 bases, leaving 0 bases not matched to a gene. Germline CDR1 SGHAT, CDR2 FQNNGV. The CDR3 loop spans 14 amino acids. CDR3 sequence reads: CASSLERGADTQYF. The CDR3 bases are TGTGCCAGCAGCTTAGAGCGGGGGGCAGATACGCAGTATTTT.

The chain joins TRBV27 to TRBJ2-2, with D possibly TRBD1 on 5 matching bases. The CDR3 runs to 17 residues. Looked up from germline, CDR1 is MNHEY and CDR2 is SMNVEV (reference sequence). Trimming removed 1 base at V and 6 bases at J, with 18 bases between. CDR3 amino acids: CASSLLARQVGAGELFF. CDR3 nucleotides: TGTGCCAGCAGTTTATTAGCTAGGCAGGTAGGGGCCGGGGAGCTGTTTTTT.

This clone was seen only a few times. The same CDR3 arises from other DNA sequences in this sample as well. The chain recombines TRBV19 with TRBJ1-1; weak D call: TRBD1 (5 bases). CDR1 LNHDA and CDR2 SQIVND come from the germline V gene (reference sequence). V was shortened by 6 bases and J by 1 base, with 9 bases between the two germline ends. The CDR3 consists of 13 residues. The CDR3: CASSGTANTEAFF. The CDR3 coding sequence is TGTGCCAGTAGCGGGACCGCGAACACTGAAGCTTTCTTT.

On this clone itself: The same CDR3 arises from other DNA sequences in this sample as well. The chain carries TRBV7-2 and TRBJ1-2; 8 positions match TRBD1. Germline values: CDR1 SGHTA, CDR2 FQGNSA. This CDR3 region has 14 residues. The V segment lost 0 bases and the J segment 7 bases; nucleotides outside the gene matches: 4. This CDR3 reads CASSLADRVGGYTF. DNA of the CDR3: TGTGCCAGCAGCTTAGCGGACAGGGTCGGTGGCTACACCTTC.

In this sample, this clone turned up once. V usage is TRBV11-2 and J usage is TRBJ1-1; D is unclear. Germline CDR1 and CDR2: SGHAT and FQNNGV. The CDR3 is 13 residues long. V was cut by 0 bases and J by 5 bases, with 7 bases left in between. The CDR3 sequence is CASSLDGMTEAFF. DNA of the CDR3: TGTGCCAGCAGCTTAGATGGGATGACTGAAGCTTTCTTT. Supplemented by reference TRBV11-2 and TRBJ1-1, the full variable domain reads EAGVAQSPRYKIIEKRQSVAFWCNPISGHATLYWYQQILGQGPKLLIQFQNNGVVDDSQLPKDRFSAERLKGVDSTLKIQPAKLEDSAVYLCASSLDGMTEAFFGQGTRLTVV.

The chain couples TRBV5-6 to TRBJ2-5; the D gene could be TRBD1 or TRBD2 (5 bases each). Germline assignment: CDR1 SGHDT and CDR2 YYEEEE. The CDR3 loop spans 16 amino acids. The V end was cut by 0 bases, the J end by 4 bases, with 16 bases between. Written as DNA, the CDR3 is TGTGCCAGCAGCTTGGAGGGGACCACCCAGGGAGAGACCCAGTACTTC. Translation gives CASSLEGTTQGETQYF.

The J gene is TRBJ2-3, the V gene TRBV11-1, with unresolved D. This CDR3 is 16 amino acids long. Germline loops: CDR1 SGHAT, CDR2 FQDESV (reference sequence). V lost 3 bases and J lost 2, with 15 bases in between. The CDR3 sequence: CASSFYPVATTDTQYF. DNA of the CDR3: TGTGCCAGCAGCTTCTACCCGGTGGCTACCACAGATACGCAGTATTTT.

CDR3 sequence reads: CSASRPETSSYNEQFF. As DNA, the CDR3 is TGCAGCGCCTCTAGACCAGAAACAAGCTCCTACAATGAGCAGTTCTTC. The gene calls are TRBV29-1 and TRBJ2-1; D gene uncertain. Germline V gene sequence: CDR1 SQVTM, CDR2 ANQGSEA. The CDR3 has 16 amino acids. Trimming removed 7 bases from V and 0 bases from J, with 19 bases in between.

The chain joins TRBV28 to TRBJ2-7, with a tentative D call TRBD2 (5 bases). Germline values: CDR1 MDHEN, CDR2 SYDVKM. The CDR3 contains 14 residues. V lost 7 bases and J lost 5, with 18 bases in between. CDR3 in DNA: TGTGCCAGCACCGAGGGCGTCAGTCCCCACGAGCAGTACTTC. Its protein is CASTEGVSPHEQYF.

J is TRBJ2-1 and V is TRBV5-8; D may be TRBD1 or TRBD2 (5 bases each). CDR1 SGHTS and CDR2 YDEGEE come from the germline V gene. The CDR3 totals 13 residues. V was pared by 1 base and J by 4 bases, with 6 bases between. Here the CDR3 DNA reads TGTGCCAGCAGCTTGTGGGGGTACAATGAGCAGTTCTTC. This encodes CASSLWGYNEQFF.

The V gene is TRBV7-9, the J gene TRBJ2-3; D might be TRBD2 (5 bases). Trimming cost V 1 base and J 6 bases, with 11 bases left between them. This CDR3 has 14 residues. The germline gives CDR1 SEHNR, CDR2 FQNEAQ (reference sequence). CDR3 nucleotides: TGTGCCAGCAGCTTAGTGTCCGGACTTGATACGCAGTATTTT. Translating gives CASSLVSGLDTQYF.

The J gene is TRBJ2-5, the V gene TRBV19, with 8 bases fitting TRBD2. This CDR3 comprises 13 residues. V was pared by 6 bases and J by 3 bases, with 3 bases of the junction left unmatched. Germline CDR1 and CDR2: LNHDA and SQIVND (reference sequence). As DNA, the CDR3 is TGTGCCAGTAGCCCCGGGAGGGAAGAGACCCAGTACTTC. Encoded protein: CASSPGREETQYF.

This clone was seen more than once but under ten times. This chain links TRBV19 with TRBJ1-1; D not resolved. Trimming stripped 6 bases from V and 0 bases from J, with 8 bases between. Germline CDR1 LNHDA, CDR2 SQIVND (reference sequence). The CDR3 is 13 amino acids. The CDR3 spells CASSLGMNTEAFF. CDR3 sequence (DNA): TGTGCCAGTAGCTTAGGAATGAACACTGAAGCTTTCTTT.

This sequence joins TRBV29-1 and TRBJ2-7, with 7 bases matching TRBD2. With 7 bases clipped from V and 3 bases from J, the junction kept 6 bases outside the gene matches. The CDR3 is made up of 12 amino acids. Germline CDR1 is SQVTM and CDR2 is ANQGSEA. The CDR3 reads CSGGDYFYEQYF. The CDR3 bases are TGCAGCGGTGGGGACTACTTCTACGAGCAGTACTTC.

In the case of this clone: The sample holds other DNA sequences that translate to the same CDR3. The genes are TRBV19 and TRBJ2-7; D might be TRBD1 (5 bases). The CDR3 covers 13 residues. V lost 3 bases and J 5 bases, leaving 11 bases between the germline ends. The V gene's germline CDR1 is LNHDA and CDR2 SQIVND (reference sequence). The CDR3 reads CASSIQGGDEQYF. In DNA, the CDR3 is TGTGCCAGTAGTATTCAGGGTGGGGACGAGCAGTACTTC.

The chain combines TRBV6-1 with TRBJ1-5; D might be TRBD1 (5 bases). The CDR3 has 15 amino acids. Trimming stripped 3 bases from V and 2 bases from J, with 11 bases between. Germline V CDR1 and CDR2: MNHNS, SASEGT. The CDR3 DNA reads TGTGCCAGCAGTGACGAAGGGACGCGCAATCAGCCCCAGCATTTT. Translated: CASSDEGTRNQPQHF.

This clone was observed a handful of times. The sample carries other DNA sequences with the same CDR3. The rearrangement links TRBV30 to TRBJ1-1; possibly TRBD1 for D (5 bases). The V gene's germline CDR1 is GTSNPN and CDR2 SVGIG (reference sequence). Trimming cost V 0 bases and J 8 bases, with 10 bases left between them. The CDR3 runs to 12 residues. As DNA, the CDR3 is TGTGCCTGGAGTGTTTTGGGACCCGAAGCTTTCTTT. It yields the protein CAWSVLGPEAFF. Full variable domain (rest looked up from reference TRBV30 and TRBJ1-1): SQTIHQWPATLVQPVGSPLSLECTVEGTSNPNLYWYRQAAGRGLQLLFYSVGIGQISSEVPQNLSASRPQDRQFILSSKKLLLSDSGFYLCAWSVLGPEAFFGQGTRLTVV.